This TCR beta chain was captured in a study of T-cell reconstitution after alpha-beta-depleted transplantation in children. Whole-study results and caveats: Reportedly, roughly two months post-transplant, alpha-beta T cells arose from several hundred expanded graft clones. A year post-transplant, T-cell counts and diversity derived mostly from newly produced T cells. Diversity of TCRbeta at day 60 was high in some patients, arising from surviving recipient T cells and thymic progenitors.

A library of TCRbeta sequences, prepared with unique molecular identifiers, was generated. MiXCR, applied by TCRdb to the PCR reads, yields one record per CDR3 protein. Found here are around 670,000 distinct CDR3 sequences, over 10% of them singletons; the top ten hold around 0.76%. The germline V gene encodes CDR1 MGHRA and CDR2 YSYEKL. The CDR3 is 12 amino acids. Trimming cost V 2 bases and J 2 bases, with 3 bases left between them. This clonotype was recorded a few times. No antigen is known for it. This rearrangement joins TRBV4-1 to TRBJ2-5; D is unresolved. The TCR originated in a girl aged 2-9 years with congenital amegakaryocytic thrombocytopenia, due to receive a stem cell transplant. Sequencing used PBMCs, obtained before TCRalphabeta/CD19-depleted stem cell transplant. CDR3 loop: CASSQTQETQYF. The DNA for the CDR3 is TGCGCCAGCAGCCAAACACAAGAGACCCAGTACTTC.